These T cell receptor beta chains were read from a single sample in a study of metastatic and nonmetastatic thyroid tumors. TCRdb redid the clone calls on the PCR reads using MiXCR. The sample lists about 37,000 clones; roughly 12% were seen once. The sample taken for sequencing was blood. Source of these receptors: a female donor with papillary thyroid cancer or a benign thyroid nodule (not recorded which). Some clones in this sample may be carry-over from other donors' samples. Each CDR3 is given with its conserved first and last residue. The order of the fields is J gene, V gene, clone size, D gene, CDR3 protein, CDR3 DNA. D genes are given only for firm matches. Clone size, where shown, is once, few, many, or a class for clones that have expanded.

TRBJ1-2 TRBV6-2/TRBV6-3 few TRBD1 CASSYGSGQGGYGYTF TGTGCCAGCAGTTACGGATCGGGACAGGGCGGGTATGGCTACACCTTC
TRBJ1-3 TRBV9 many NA CASSVGGAGNTIYF TGTGCCAGCAGCGTTGGGGGTGCTGGAAACACCATATATTTT
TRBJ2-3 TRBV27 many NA CAVAGTDTQYF TGTGCCGTCGCGGGCACAGATACGCAGTATTTT
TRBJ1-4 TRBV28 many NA CASTQTTEKLFF TGTGCCAGCACACAGACTACTGAAAAACTGTTTTTT
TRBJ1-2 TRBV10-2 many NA CASRNLDSLNYGYTF TGCGCCAGCAGGAACTTGGACAGCCTTAACTATGGCTACACCTTC
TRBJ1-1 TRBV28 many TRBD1 CASRTGGPMNTEAFF TGTGCCAGCAGGACAGGGGGGCCTATGAACACTGAAGCTTTCTTT
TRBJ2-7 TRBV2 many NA CASSEALRGYEQYF TGTGCCAGCAGTGAAGCGCTTCGGGGCTACGAGCAGTACTTC
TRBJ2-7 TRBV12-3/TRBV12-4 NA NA CASSPDSHEQYF TGTGCCAGCAGTCCGGACAGTCACGAGCAGTACTTC
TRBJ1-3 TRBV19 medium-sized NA CASTVGAGLSGNTIYF TGTGCCAGTACCGTAGGGGCAGGACTCTCTGGAAACACCATATATTTT
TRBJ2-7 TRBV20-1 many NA CSARGVRGRDYEQYF TGCAGTGCTAGGGGGGTGCGGGGGCGGGACTACGAGCAGTACTTC
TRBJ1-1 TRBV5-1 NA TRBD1 CASVARTGSTEAFF TGCGCCAGCGTCGCTCGGACAGGGTCGACTGAAGCTTTCTTT
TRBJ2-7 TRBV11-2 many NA CASSLGSYEQYF TGTGCCAGCAGCTTAGGTTCCTACGAGCAGTACTTC
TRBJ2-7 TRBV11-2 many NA CASRREQGYEQYF TGTGCCAGCAGACGGGAGCAAGGCTACGAGCAGTACTTC
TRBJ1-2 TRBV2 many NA CASSDGPGRGYTF TGTGCCTCGTCCGATGGCCCGGGCCGTGGCTACACCTTC
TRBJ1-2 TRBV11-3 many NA CASSQEDYGYTF TGTGCCAGCAGCCAGGAGGACTATGGCTACACCTTC
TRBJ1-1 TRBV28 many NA CASSLLTRGNTEAFF TGTGCCAGCAGTTTATTGACCAGGGGGAACACTGAAGCTTTCTTT
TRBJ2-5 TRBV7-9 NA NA CASRGEWGPGAQYF TGTGCCAGCAGGGGTGAGTGGGGCCCGGGCGCCCAGTACTTC
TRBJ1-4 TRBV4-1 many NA CASSQRVGPSTNDEKLFF TGCGCCAGCAGCCAAAGGGTGGGACCGAGTACTAACGATGAAAAACTGTTTTTT
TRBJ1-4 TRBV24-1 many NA CATSDSGASYEKLFF TGTGCCACCAGTGATTCGGGGGCAAGTTATGAAAAACTGTTTTTT
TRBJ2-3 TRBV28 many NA CASSLVRAGDTDTQYF TGTGCCAGCAGTTTAGTGAGGGCCGGGGACACAGATACGCAGTATTTT
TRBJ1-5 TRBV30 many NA CAWSVQGRQPQHF TGTGCCTGGTCGGTGCAGGGAAGACAGCCCCAGCATTTT
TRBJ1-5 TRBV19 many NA CASSFALWNQPQHF TGTGCCAGTAGTTTCGCTCTATGGAATCAGCCCCAGCATTTT
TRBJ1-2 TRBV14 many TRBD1 CASSPKGDRERGGYTF TGTGCCAGCAGCCCTAAAGGGGACAGGGAAAGAGGGGGCTACACCTTC
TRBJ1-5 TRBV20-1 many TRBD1 CSAQDRSLNQPQHF TGCAGTGCTCAGGACAGGTCATTAAATCAGCCCCAGCATTTT